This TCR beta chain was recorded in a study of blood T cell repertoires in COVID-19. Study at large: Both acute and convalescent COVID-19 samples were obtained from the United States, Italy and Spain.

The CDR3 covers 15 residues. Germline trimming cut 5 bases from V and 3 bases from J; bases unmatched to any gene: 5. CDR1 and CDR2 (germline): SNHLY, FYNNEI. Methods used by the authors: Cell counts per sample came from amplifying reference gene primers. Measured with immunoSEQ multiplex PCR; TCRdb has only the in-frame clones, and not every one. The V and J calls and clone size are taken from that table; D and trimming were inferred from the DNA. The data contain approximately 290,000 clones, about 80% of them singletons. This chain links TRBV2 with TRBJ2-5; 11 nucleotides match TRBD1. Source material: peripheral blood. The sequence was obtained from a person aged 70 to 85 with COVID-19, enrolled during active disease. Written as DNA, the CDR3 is TGTGCCAGCAGTAAGGACAGGGGGCGCGAAGAGACCCAGTACTTC. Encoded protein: CASSKDRGREETQYF. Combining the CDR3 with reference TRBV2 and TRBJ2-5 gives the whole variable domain EPEVTQTPSHQVTQMGQEVILRCVPISNHLYFYWYRQILGQKVEFLVSFYNNEISEKSEIFDDQFSVERPDGSNFTLKIRSTKLEDSAMYFCASSKDRGREETQYFGPGTRLLVL.